The rows below give T cell receptor beta chains drawn from one sample of a study of radiotherapy plus CTLA-4 blockade in lung cancer. Sequencing was performed with immunoSEQ multiplex PCR; in TCRdb, only in-frame clones are kept and a portion is missing. The sample lists 55,000 to 85,000 clones, roughly four fifths occurring once. The material was peripheral blood, obtained from a patient treated with radiotherapy plus ipilimumab. All receptors derive from a human donor with non-small cell lung cancer whose response to radiotherapy plus ipilimumab could not be evaluated. Some clones in this sample may be carry-over from other donors' samples. CDR3s include the opening cysteine and the closing phenylalanine or tryptophan. The D gene is left open where the match is weak. Clone size appears in some rows only: once, few, many, or a class for an expanded clone.

>-|TRBV5-1|-|TRBJ2-3
TGCGCCAGCAGCTCCCAGCCCAGGAGCACAGATACGCAGTATTTT
CASSSQPRSTDTQYF
>-|TRBV7-2|-|TRBJ1-5
TGTGCCAGCACCCTGGTCGGGGGGAAGAACCAGCCCCAGCATTTT
CASTLVGGKNQPQHF
>-|TRBV6-5|-|TRBJ1-1
TGTGCCAGCAGTTACTTCGGGAGGGACACTGAAGCTTTCTTT
CASSYFGRDTEAFF
>-|TRBV28|TRBD1|TRBJ1-6
TGTGCCAGCAGTTCCGGGACAGGGCATTCACCCCTCCACTTT
CASSSGTGHSPLHF
>-|TRBV5-1|TRBD1|TRBJ2-7
TGCGCCAGCAGCTTGGATACAGGGGCTCGAGCCTACGAGCAGTACTTC
CASSLDTGARAYEQYF
>once|TRBV2|TRBD2|TRBJ2-5
TGTGCCAGCAGTGTGGAAGGGCCGGGGGGGAAGACCCAGTACTTC
CASSVEGPGGKTQYF
>-|TRBV29-1|TRBD1|TRBJ1-1
TGCAGCTCCACACGACAGGGGACTGAAGCTTTCTTT
CSSTRQGTEAFF
>-|TRBV5-1|TRBD1|TRBJ1-6
TGCGCCAGCAGCCAAGGGACAGATTCACCCCTCCACTTT
CASSQGTDSPLHF
>-|TRBV7-3|TRBD1|TRBJ2-7
TGTGCCAGCGGTCGGGGGACAGGGACCTACGAGCAGTACTTC
CASGRGTGTYEQYF
>-|TRBV6-1|-|TRBJ1-5
TGTGCCAGCAGTGAATACAGTTATAGCAATCAGCCCCAGCATTTT
CASSEYSYSNQPQHF
>few|TRBV15|-|TRBJ1-1
TGTGCCACCGGGGGGGCCACTGAAGCTTTCTTT
CATGGATEAFF
>-|TRBV29-1|TRBD1|TRBJ2-3
TGCAGCGCCACCGGGACAGCCGTCACTCAGCACACAGATACGCAGTATTTT
CSATGTAVTQHTDTQYF
>-|TRBV4-3|TRBD1|TRBJ1-1
TGCGCCAGCAGCTTTGCAGGGGGCACTGAAGCTTTCTTT
CASSFAGGTEAFF
>-|TRBV2|-|TRBJ2-2
TGTGCCAGCAAAAGAGGCACGAGCACCGGGGAGCTGTTTTTT
CASKRGTSTGELFF
>-|TRBV29-1|TRBD1|TRBJ1-5
TGCAGCGCTTGGACAGGGAGACAAGGGCAGCCCCAGCATTTT
CSAWTGRQGQPQHF
>-|TRBV7-8|TRBD1|TRBJ1-1
TGTGCCAGCAGCGCCCAGACAGGGGTTGGGGGATTCTTT
CASSAQTGVGGFF
>-|TRBV18|-|TRBJ1-2
TGTGCCAGCTCACCACCGGGACTTTCTAACTATGGCTACACCTTC
CASSPPGLSNYGYTF
>few|TRBV5-1|-|TRBJ2-2
TGCGCCAGCAGCTTCGGTTTCAACTGGAACACCGGGGAGCTGTTTTTT
CASSFGFNWNTGELFF
>few|TRBV28|TRBD1|TRBJ2-7
TGTGCCAGCAGTTTTAATCGAGGGACAGGGGGCCCCTACGAGCAGTACTTC
CASSFNRGTGGPYEQYF
>-|TRBV5-4|-|TRBJ2-1
TGTGCCAGCAGCTCCCTTAAGGGGGGGATAAATGAGCAGTTCTTC
CASSSLKGGINEQFF
>-|TRBV4-1|TRBD1|TRBJ1-2
TGCGCCAGCAGCCACGACCACAGGGGGCGGGGGAATGGCTACACCTTC
CASSHDHRGRGNGYTF
>-|TRBV4-2|-|TRBJ2-3
TGTGCCAGCAGCCAAGATGGGTCGACCTCGGGGGATACGCAGTATTTT
CASSQDGSTSGDTQYF
>-|TRBV6-5|-|TRBJ1-1
TGTGCCAGCACCTACTCAGGGGCTGGGACTGAAGCTTTCTTT
CASTYSGAGTEAFF
>few|TRBV19|-|TRBJ1-1
TGTGCCAGTAGTTCTACAGGGACGAACACTGAAGCTTTCTTT
CASSSTGTNTEAFF
>-|TRBV4-2|-|TRBJ2-7
TGTGCCAGCAGCCGAGACAGTACCTACGAGCAGTACTTC
CASSRDSTYEQYF
>-|TRBV7-2|-|TRBJ2-7
TGTGCCAGCAGCTCCTATAGCGTTGGCGAGCAGTACTTC
CASSSYSVGEQYF
>-|TRBV4-2|TRBD1|TRBJ2-7
TGTGCCAGCAGCCAAGACGGGTGGGGCCCCGGGACAGGGTCTCGAGAGCAGTACTTC
CASSQDGWGPGTGSREQYF